These 24 T cell receptor beta chains came from one sample sequenced in a study of T cells in Graves' hyperthyroidism and ophthalmopathy. Amplification yielded TCR beta CDR3 regions, with RNA transcripts as the source. A set of HTBI primers served as the primers for a first-round RT-PCR of the TCR CDR3. TCRdb reanalysed the multiplex PCR reads using MiXCR and keeps one entry per CDR3 protein. Here the sample spans around 690,000 distinct CDR3 sequences, around 15% being singletons. The sample consisted of blood. Receptors originate from a man between 45 and 60 years old with Graves' hyperthyroidism.

This clonotype was counted many times. The V and J genes are TRBV20-1 and TRBJ1-2; 11 bases match TRBD1. CDR1 is DFQATT, CDR2 SNEGSKA, per germline (reference sequence). The CDR3 has 16 residues. Trimming removed 6 bases from V and 1 base from J; junction bases left unmatched: 10. In DNA form, the CDR3 reads TGCAGTGCCAAAGGACAGGGGGCCTTGCTTAACTATGGCTACACCTTC. Translated, it gives CSAKGQGALLNYGYTF.

This clonotype was detected a few times. V is TRBV2 and J is TRBJ1-3; a weak D match, TRBD1 (5 bases). Germline V gene sequence: CDR1 SNHLY, CDR2 FYNNEI. This CDR3 has 12 residues. Trimming took 10 bases from V and 5 from J, leaving 12 bases between them. In DNA form, the CDR3 reads TGTGCCAACCGGGACGACCGAAACACCATATATTTT. Protein sequence: CANRDDRNTIYF.

The table lists this clonotype with many counts. The V and J genes are TRBV5-4 and TRBJ1-2, with 7 bases matching TRBD1. The CDR3 is made up of 16 amino acids. CDR1 and CDR2 (germline): SGHNT, YYREEE (reference sequence). V trimming: 2 bases; J trimming: 4 bases; junction bases outside the gene matches: 11. The CDR3 is CASSFGNRGGIYGYTF. Written as DNA, the CDR3 is TGTGCCAGCAGCTTTGGTAACAGAGGGGGCATCTATGGCTACACCTTC.

In its sample, this clonotype was seen many times. The genes are TRBV6-2 or TRBV6-3 and TRBJ2-1; D may be TRBD1 (5 bases). From germline, CDR1 is MNHEY and CDR2 SVGEGT. With 2 bases removed from V and 2 bases from J, the gap between germline ends came to 10 bases. This CDR3 is built from 15 residues. CDR3 residues: CASSYGARTYNEQFF. For the CDR3, the DNA is TGTGCCAGCAGTTACGGGGCTCGAACCTACAATGAGCAGTTCTTC.

This clonotype appeared a few times. The rearrangement joins TRBV29-1 to TRBJ1-5, with D unresolved. This CDR3 contains 14 residues. V lost 4 bases to trimming and J lost 6 bases, with 16 bases between them. The germline V gene encodes CDR1 SQVTM and CDR2 ANQGSEA. This chain's CDR3 is CSVVLGNEAQPQHF. CDR3 nucleotides: TGCAGCGTTGTTCTGGGTAACGAGGCTCAGCCCCAGCATTTT.

This clonotype was detected once. The V and J genes are TRBV6-1 and TRBJ1-1; 7 bases match TRBD1. Trimming took 2 bases from V and 1 from J; bases not matched to a gene: 1. The germline V gene has CDR1 MNHNS and CDR2 SASEGT. This CDR3 has 14 amino acids. Written as DNA, the CDR3 is TGTGCCAGCAGTGAATGGACAGGGAACACTGAAGCTTTCTTT. Amino acid sequence: CASSEWTGNTEAFF.

This clonotype was found many times. The CDR3 nucleotides read TGTGCCAGCAGTTTATGGGGACTCCAGCCGGCTCTCAGCTCCTACAATGAGCAGTTCTTC. Translating gives CASSLWGLQPALSSYNEQFF. This chain uses TRBV12-3 or TRBV12-4 with TRBJ2-1; maybe TRBD2 (6 bases). The CDR3 extends over 20 amino acids. V lost 2 bases, J lost 0 bases, and 23 bases lay in between.

This clonotype was observed at least ten times. This rearrangement joins TRBV7-2 to TRBJ2-1; 7 nucleotides line up with TRBD2. V trimming: 6 bases; J trimming: 0 bases; junction bases outside the gene matches: 8. The V gene's germline CDR1 is SGHTA and CDR2 FQGNSA. CDR3 length equals 16 residues. Written as DNA, the CDR3 is TGTGCCAGCAGAATCCCTAGCGGACCCTCCTACAATGAGCAGTTCTTC. It is translated as CASRIPSGPSYNEQFF. Looking up the rest from reference TRBV7-2 and TRBJ2-1 gives the full variable domain: GAGVSQSPSNKVTEKGKDVELRCDPISGHTALYWYRQSLGQGLEFLIYFQGNSAPDKSGLPSDRFSAERTGGSVSTLTIQRTQQEDSAVYLCASRIPSGPSYNEQFFGPGTRLTVL.

This clonotype was seen at least ten times. The genes are TRBV7-2 and TRBJ1-6; D gene unclear. This CDR3 is built from 12 residues. V lost 5 bases and J lost 6, with 5 bases in between. Germline values: CDR1 SGHTA, CDR2 FQGNSA. CDR3 sequence reads: CASSESNSPLHF. CDR3 in DNA: TGTGCCAGCAGCGAAAGTAATTCACCCCTCCACTTT.

This clonotype was found many times. The chain carries TRBV20-1 and TRBJ2-1; TRBD2 matches at 11 bases. Trimming took 6 bases from V and 1 from J; bases not matched to a gene: 8. Germline values: CDR1 DFQATT, CDR2 SNEGSKA (reference sequence). The CDR3 contains 16 residues. CDR3 sequence: CSAVNRLAGSYNEQFF. The CDR3 coding sequence is TGCAGTGCCGTTAACCGACTAGCGGGATCCTACAATGAGCAGTTCTTC.

Many counts were recorded for this clonotype. The V gene is TRBV6-2 or TRBV6-3, the J gene TRBJ1-1, with D tentatively TRBD1 (6 bases). The CDR3 is 16 residues long. With 5 bases removed from V and 1 base from J, the gap between germline ends came to 17 bases. Germline-derived CDR1 and CDR2 are MNHEY and SVGEGT. The CDR3: CASSTFHREGNTEAFF. CDR3 nucleotides: TGTGCCAGCAGTACTTTTCACAGGGAGGGGAACACTGAAGCTTTCTTT.

This CDR3 is CAWSVPPNTGELFF. The CDR3 DNA reads as TGTGCCTGGAGTGTACCACCGAACACCGGGGAGCTGTTTTTT. The chain couples TRBV30 to TRBJ2-2; no clear D. This CDR3 is 14 amino acids long. Looked up from germline, CDR1 is GTSNPN and CDR2 is SVGIG (reference sequence). The ends were cut back, 0 bases at V and 0 bases at J, with 5 bases in the middle.

This clonotype was observed at least ten times. The V gene is TRBV28, the J gene TRBJ2-7; D is unclear. Germline values: CDR1 MDHEN, CDR2 SYDVKM. The CDR3 is made up of 13 amino acids. With 7 bases removed from V and 1 base from J, the gap between germline ends came to 11 bases. CDR3 DNA: TGTGCCAGCAACTTACCCGGGTCCTACGAGCAGTACTTC. Translation: CASNLPGSYEQYF.

In this sample, this clonotype turned up a few times. DNA of the CDR3: TGTGCCAGCAGTTCTCCGACTAGGAGCACAGATACGCAGTATTTT. It is translated as CASSSPTRSTDTQYF. This chain joins TRBV27 and TRBJ2-3; D perhaps matches TRBD2 (6 bases). There are 15 residues in the CDR3. The V end was cut by 4 bases, the J end by 0 bases, with 11 bases between. The germline gives CDR1 MNHEY, CDR2 SMNVEV (reference sequence).

The CDR3 DNA reads TGCGCCAGCAGCCAGGGTGTTTTAAGGCGGGTCTCTGGAAACACCATATATTTT. It specifies CASSQGVLRRVSGNTIYF. This chain links TRBV4-1 with TRBJ1-3; no reliable D call. Trimming pared 3 bases from V and 0 bases from J, leaving 18 bases between. The CDR3 spans 18 residues. The germline gives CDR1 MGHRA, CDR2 YSYEKL.

The chain joins TRBV28 to TRBJ2-3; 7 bases are shared with TRBD1. Trimming cost V 3 bases and J 6 bases; bases outside gene matches: 9. CDR3 length: 15 residues. In germline, CDR1 is MDHEN, CDR2 SYDVKM. The CDR3 here is CASSFSGRGRDTQYF. CDR3 bases: TGTGCCAGCAGTTTCTCGGGTAGGGGGCGGGATACGCAGTATTTT.

The chain links TRBV7-8 to TRBJ1-3; D remains ambiguous. Trimming shortened V by 1 base and J by 0 bases, and 13 bases separated the two germline ends. The CDR3 loop spans 17 amino acids. CDR1 is SGHVS and CDR2 is FQNEAQ in the germline V gene. CDR3 in DNA: TGTGCCAGCAGCTTAGGCACCGGGCCCCGCTCTGGAAACACCATATATTTT. This encodes CASSLGTGPRSGNTIYF.

As concerns this clonotype: It may be a read error: a sequence one base away is much more abundant. The genes are TRBV7-9 and TRBJ2-7; D is tentatively TRBD1 or TRBD2 (5 bases each). V was pared by 6 bases and J by 2 bases, with 20 bases between. The CDR3 spans 16 residues. The germline V gene has CDR1 SEHNR and CDR2 FQNEAQ (reference sequence). The chain's CDR3 is CASSFDRGRVTYEQYF. DNA of the CDR3: TGTGCCAGCAGTTTTGACCGGGGACGAGTTACCTACGAGCAGTACTTC.

In this sample, this clonotype turned up many times. The V gene is TRBV24-1, the J gene TRBJ2-7; 7 nucleotides line up with TRBD1. The CDR3 totals 14 residues. V trimming: 4 bases; J trimming: 2 bases; junction bases outside the gene matches: 4. Germline CDR1 reads KGHDR; CDR2 reads SFDVKD. The CDR3 loop is CATSETGTAYEQYF. CDR3 DNA: TGTGCCACCAGTGAGACCGGGACAGCCTACGAGCAGTACTTC.

There are a few counts of this clonotype. The chain has TRBV19 and TRBJ2-7, with 7 bases fitting TRBD2. Unmatched junction bases numbered 12, after V lost 5 bases and J lost 2 bases. The CDR3 sequence is 16 residues long. Per germline, CDR1 LNHDA and CDR2 SQIVND (reference sequence). The CDR3 nucleotides are TGTGCCAGTAGTCCGCGGGCGGGAGATCCCACCTACGAGCAGTACTTC. This gives the protein CASSPRAGDPTYEQYF.

V usage is TRBV29-1 and J usage is TRBJ2-5, with a weak D call TRBD1 (5 bases). Germline assignment: CDR1 SQVTM and CDR2 ANQGSEA. The ends were cut back, 2 bases at V and 5 bases at J, with 9 bases in the middle. CDR3 size: 12 residues. The CDR3 loop is CSVEQGWETQYF. In nucleotides, the CDR3 is TGCAGCGTTGAACAGGGATGGGAGACCCAGTACTTC.

This clonotype was observed a few times. The chain carries TRBV11-2 and TRBJ2-4; D not resolved. Per germline, CDR1 SGHAT and CDR2 FQNNGV. Trimming cost V 1 base and J 9 bases, with 13 bases left between them. This CDR3 has 14 residues. The CDR3 sequence is CASSLVSSDSIQYF. In DNA form, the CDR3 reads TGTGCCAGCAGCTTAGTTTCTTCGGATAGCATTCAGTACTTC.

This clonotype was counted many times. The genes are TRBV11-3 and TRBJ2-1; 9 bases agree with TRBD1. CDR3 length: 15 residues. Germline assignment: CDR1 SGHNT and CDR2 YENEEA. V shed 5 bases and J 2 bases; nucleotides not matched to a gene: 4. CDR3 bases: TGTGCCAGCAGCCCCGACAGGGGGGCCTACAATGAGCAGTTCTTC. Its protein product is CASSPDRGAYNEQFF.

Many counts were recorded for this clonotype. This chain joins TRBV2 and TRBJ1-1; 10 bases line up with TRBD1. J lost 11 bases, V lost 2 bases, and 11 bases had no gene match. There are 15 residues in the CDR3. Germline CDR1 SNHLY, CDR2 FYNNEI. The CDR3 is CASSELGQGPWAAFF. CDR3 sequence (DNA): TGTGCCAGCAGTGAATTGGGACAGGGGCCCTGGGCGGCTTTCTTT. The complete variable domain, with remaining parts taken from reference TRBV2 and TRBJ1-1, reads EPEVTQTPSHQVTQMGQEVILRCVPISNHLYFYWYRQILGQKVEFLVSFYNNEISEKSEIFDDQFSVERPDGSNFTLKIRSTKLEDSAMYFCASSELGQGPWAAFFGQGTRLTVV.